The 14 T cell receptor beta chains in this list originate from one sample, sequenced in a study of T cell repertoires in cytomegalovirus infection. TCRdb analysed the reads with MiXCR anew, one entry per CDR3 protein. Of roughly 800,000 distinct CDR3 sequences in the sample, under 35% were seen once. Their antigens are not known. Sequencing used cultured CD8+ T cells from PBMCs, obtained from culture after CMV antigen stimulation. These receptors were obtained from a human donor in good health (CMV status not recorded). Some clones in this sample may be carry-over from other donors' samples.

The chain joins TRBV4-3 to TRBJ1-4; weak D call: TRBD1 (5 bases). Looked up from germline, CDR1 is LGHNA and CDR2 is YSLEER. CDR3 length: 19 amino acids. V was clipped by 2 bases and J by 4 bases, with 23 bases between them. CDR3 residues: CASSQKYSPRRDSNEKLFF. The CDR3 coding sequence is TGCGCCAGCAGCCAAAAGTACTCTCCCCGCCGAGACAGTAATGAAAAACTGTTTTTT.

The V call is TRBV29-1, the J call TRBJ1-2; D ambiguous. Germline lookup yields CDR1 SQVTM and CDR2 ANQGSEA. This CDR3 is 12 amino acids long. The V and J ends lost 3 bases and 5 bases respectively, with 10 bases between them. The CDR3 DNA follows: TGCAGCGTTGATCCTCGGTTGTATGGCTACACCTTC. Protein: CSVDPRLYGYTF.

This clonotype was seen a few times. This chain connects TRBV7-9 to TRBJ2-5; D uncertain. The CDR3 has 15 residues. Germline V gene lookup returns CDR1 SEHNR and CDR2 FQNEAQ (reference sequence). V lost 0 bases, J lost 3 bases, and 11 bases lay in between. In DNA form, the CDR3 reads TGTGCCAGCAGCTTAGCGAAGGGATTCGAAGAGACCCAGTACTTC. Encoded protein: CASSLAKGFEETQYF.

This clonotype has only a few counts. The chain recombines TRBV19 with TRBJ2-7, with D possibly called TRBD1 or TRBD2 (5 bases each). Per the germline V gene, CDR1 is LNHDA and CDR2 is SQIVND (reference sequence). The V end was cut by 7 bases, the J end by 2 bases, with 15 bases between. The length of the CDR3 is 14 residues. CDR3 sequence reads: CASMEAGPAYEQYF. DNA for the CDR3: TGTGCCAGTATGGAGGCAGGGCCCGCCTACGAGCAGTACTTC.

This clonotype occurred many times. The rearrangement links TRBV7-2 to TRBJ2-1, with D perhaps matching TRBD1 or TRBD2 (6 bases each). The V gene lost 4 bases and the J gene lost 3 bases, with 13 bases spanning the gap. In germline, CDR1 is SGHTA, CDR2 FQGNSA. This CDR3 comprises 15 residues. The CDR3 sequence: CASSSRGDLYNEQFF. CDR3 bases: TGTGCCAGCAGCTCAAGGGGGGACCTCTACAATGAGCAGTTCTTC.

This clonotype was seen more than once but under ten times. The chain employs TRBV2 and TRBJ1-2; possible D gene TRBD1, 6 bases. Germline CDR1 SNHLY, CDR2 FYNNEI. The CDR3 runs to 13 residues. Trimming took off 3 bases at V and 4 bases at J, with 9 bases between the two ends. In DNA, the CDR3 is TGTGCCAGCAGTGAGAGACAGGTCTATGGCTACACCTTC. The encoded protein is CASSERQVYGYTF.

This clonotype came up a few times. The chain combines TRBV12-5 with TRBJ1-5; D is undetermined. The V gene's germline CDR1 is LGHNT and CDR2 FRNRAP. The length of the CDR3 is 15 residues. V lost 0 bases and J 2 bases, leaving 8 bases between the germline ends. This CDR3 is CASGLVRGGNQPQHF. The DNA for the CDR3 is TGTGCTAGTGGTTTGGTACGGGGAGGCAATCAGCCCCAGCATTTT.

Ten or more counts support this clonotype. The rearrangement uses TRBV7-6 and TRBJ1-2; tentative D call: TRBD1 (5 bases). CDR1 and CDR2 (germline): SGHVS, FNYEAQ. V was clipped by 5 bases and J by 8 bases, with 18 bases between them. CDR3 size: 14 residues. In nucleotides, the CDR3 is TGTGCCAGCAGCCCCACCCGCAGGGAACAAGGCTACACCTTC. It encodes CASSPTRREQGYTF. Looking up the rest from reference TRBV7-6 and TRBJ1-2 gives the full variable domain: GAGVSQSPRYKVTKRGQDVALRCDPISGHVSLYWYRQALGQGPEFLTYFNYEAQQDKSGLPNDRFSAERPEGSISTLTIQRTEQRDSAMYRCASSPTRREQGYTFGSGTRLTVV.

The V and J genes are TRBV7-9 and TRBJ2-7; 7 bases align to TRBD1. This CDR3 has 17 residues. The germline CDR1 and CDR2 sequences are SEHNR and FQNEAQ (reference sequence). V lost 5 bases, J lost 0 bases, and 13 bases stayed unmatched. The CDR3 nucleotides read TGTGCCAGCAGCGCTGGAACGACAGGGTTTATCTCCTACGAGCAGTACTTC. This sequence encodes CASSAGTTGFISYEQYF.

The CDR3: CASVAGNTEAFF. CDR3 nucleotide sequence: TGTGCCAGCGTGGCAGGGAACACTGAAGCTTTCTTT. The chain is built from TRBV6-5 and TRBJ1-1; no clear D. Trimming removed 8 bases from V and 1 base from J, with 8 bases in between. CDR1 MNHEY and CDR2 SVGAGI come from the germline V gene. CDR3 length: 12 amino acids.

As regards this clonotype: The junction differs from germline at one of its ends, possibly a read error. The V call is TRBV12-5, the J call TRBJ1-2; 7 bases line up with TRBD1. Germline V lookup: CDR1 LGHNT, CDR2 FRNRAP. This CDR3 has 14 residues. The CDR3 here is CASGPGRGHYGNTF. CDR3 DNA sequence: TGTGCTAGTGGCCCTGGGAGGGGGCACTATGGCAACACCTTC.

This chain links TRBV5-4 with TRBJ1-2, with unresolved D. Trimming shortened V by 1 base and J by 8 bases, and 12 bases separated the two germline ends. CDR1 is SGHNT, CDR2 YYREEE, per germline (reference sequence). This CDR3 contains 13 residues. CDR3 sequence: CASSLRPAEGYTF. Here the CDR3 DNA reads TGTGCCAGCAGCTTGAGGCCCGCGGAGGGCTACACCTTC.

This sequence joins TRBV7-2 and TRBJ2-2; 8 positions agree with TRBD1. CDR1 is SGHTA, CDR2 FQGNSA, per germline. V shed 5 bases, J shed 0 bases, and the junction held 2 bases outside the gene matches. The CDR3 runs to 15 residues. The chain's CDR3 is CASSPDRANTGELFF. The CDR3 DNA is TGTGCCAGCAGCCCGGACAGGGCGAACACCGGGGAGCTGTTTTTT. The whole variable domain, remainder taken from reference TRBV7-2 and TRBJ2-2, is GAGVSQSPSNKVTEKGKDVELRCDPISGHTALYWYRQSLGQGLEFLIYFQGNSAPDKSGLPSDRFSAERTGGSVSTLTIQRTQQEDSAVYLCASSPDRANTGELFFGEGSRLTVL.

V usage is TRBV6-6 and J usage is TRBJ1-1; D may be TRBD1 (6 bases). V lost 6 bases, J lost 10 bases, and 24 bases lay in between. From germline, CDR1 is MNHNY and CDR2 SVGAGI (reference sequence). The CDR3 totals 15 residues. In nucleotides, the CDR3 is TGTGCCAGCAGCCCGGGGGAGGCTCCAGTCAGGGGAGCTTTCTTT. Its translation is CASSPGEAPVRGAFF.